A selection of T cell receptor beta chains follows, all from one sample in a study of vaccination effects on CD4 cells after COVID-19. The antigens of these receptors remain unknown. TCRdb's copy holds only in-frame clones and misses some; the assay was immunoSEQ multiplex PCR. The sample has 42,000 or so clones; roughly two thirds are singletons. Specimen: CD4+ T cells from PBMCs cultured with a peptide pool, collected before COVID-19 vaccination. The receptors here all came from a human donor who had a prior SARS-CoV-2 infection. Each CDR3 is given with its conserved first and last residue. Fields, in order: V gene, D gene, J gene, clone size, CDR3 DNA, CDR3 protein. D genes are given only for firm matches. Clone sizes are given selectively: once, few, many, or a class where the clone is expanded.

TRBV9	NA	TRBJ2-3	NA	TGTGCCAGTGGCAGGGGGGCCCGCGCAGATACGCAGTATTTT	CASGRGARADTQYF
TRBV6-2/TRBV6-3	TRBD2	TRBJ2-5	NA	TGTGCCAGCAGTCCCCTTCGACTAGCGTACTCCCAAGAGACCCAGTACTTC	CASSPLRLAYSQETQYF
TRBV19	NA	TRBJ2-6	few	TGTGCCAGTATCCCGAAACAGGGTTCTGGGGCCAACGTCCTGACTTTC	CASIPKQGSGANVLTF
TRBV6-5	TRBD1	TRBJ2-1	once	TGTGCCAGCAAGGGACAGGGAACATATGAGCAGTTCTTC	CASKGQGTYEQFF
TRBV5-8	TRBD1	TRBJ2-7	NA	TGTGCCAGCAGCTCGGGGTGGGGAAGGGACAGCTCCTACGAGCAGTACTTC	CASSSGWGRDSSYEQYF
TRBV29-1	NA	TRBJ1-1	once	TGCAGCGTTGAAGTGGTGGGGTTCGGGGACACTGAAGCTTTCTTT	CSVEVVGFGDTEAFF
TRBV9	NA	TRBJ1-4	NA	TGTGCCAGCAGCTCCTCAGGGCGGCCTAATGAAAAACTGTTTTTT	CASSSSGRPNEKLFF
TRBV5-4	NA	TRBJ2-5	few	TGTGCCAGCAGCGGGGGGCAGAGAGTCCAAGAGACCCAGTACTTC	CASSGGQRVQETQYF
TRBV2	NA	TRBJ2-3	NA	TGTGCCAGCAGTGAGTGGCAGAGCACAGATACGCAGTATTTT	CASSEWQSTDTQYF
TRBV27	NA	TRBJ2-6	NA	TGTGCCAGCAGCGACACTCCGGGGCGGGGCGGAGGGGCTGGGGCCAACGTCCTGACTTTC	CASSDTPGRGGGAGANVLTF
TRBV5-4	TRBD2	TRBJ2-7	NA	TGTGCCAGCAGCTTGGCGACTAGCGGGAGCAACGAGCAGTACTTC	CASSLATSGSNEQYF
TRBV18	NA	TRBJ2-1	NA	TGTGCCAGCTCACCACCGGGGGGATACAATGAGCAGTTCTTC	CASSPPGGYNEQFF
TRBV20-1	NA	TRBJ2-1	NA	TGCAGTGCTAGTTCGCAGGGGCCGTACAATGAGCAGTTCTTC	CSASSQGPYNEQFF
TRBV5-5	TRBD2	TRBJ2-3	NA	TGTGCCAGCAGCTCCTGGACTAGCGGGGGGCCCACAGATACGCAGTATTTT	CASSSWTSGGPTDTQYF
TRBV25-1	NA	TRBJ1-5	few	TGTGCCAGCAACACGTGGGGGCAGGACCCCACCGAGGAGCCCCAGCATTTT	CASNTWGQDPTEEPQHF
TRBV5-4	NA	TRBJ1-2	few	TGTGCCAGCAGCTCCGTAAGCGCGCGAGGTGGCTACACCTTC	CASSSVSARGGYTF
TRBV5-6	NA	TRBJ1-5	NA	TGTGCCAGCAGCTTGGGTCTAAGTCAGCCCCAGCATTTT	CASSLGLSQPQHF
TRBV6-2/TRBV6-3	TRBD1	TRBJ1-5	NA	TGTGCCAGCAGTTCACGGGACAGGGTGGACCCTCAGCCCCAGCATTTT	CASSSRDRVDPQPQHF